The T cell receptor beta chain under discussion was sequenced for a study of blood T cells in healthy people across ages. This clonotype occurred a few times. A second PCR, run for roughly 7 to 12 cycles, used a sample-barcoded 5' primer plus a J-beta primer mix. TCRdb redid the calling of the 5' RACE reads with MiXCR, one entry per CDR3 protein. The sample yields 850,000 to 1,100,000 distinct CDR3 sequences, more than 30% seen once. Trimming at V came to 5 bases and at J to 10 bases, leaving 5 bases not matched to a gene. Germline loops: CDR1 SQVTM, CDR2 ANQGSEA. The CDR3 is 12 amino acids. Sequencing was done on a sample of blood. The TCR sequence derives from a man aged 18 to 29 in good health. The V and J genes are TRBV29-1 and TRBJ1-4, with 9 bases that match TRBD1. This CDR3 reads CSVRTGDGKLFF. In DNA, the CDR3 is TGCAGCGTTAGGACAGGGGATGGAAAACTGTTTTTT.